The present entry profiles one T cell receptor beta chain with its context. Its cognate antigen is unknown. Primers used in a second PCR of about 7 to 11 cycles were a sample-barcoded 5' primer and a J-beta primer mix. Individual samples furnished no less than 2.5 million CDR3-containing paired-end reads apiece. TCRdb redid the calling of the 5' RACE reads with MiXCR, one entry per CDR3 protein. The sample lists some 920,000 distinct CDR3 sequences, about 53% occurring once. The data are from a study of blood T cells in healthy people across ages. General study results and limits: Diversity of TCR beta correlated strongly with naive T cell percentage.

The V and J ends lost 7 bases and 3 bases respectively, with 9 bases between them. Per germline, CDR1 KGHDR and CDR2 SFDVKD. The CDR3 spans 12 residues. In each sample, at least 6.5 million PBMCs were isolated. The chain joins TRBV24-1 to TRBJ2-7; possibly TRBD1 for D (6 bases). The receptor was isolated from a woman aged 60-75 years in good health. The material sequenced was blood. The CDR3: CATSMTGYEQYF. The CDR3 region has the DNA TGTGCCACCAGCATGACAGGCTACGAGCAGTACTTC.